Following are 25 T cell receptor beta chains from one sample sequenced in a study of blood T cell repertoires in COVID-19. Assay: immunoSEQ multiplex PCR; the TCRdb copy retains only in-frame clones and omits some. The data contain fewer than 80,000 clones, around nine tenths of them singletons. Sequencing was performed on peripheral blood. These receptors were obtained from a man in his 70s with acute or convalescent COVID-19.

V is TRBV7-8 and J is TRBJ1-1; D gene ambiguous. The CDR3 is 15 residues long. CDR1 is SGHVS, CDR2 FQNEAQ, per germline. V was pared by 4 bases and J by 4 bases, with 16 bases between. This CDR3 is CASSSEGSPSTEAFF. The DNA for the CDR3 is TGTGCCAGCAGCTCCGAGGGTTCCCCGAGCACTGAAGCTTTCTTT.

The rearrangement uses TRBV19 and TRBJ2-6; 10 bases are a match to TRBD1. The CDR3 covers 18 residues. V lost 6 bases, J lost 2 bases, and 10 bases stayed unmatched. In germline, CDR1 is LNHDA, CDR2 SQIVND (reference sequence). Here the CDR3 reads CASSIMTGGKAGANVLTF. In DNA, the CDR3 is TGTGCCAGTAGCATAATGACAGGGGGCAAAGCTGGGGCCAACGTCCTGACTTTC. Filled out from reference TRBV19 and TRBJ2-6, the complete variable domain reads DGGITQSPKYLFRKEGQNVTLSCEQNLNHDAMYWYRQDPGQGLRLIYYSQIVNDFQKGDIAEGYSVSREKKESFPLTVTSAQKNPTAFYLCASSIMTGGKAGANVLTFGAGSRLTVL.

The CDR3 coding sequence is TGTGCCAGCAGCCAATTAGCGGGGGGCCAAGAGACCCAGTACTTC. Translating gives CASSQLAGGQETQYF. V is TRBV4-2 and J is TRBJ2-5; 10 bases are a match to TRBD2. Germline CDR1 reads LGHNA; CDR2 reads YNFKEQ. J gave up 1 base and V 2 bases, and 1 base lay outside the gene matches. This CDR3 is 15 amino acids long.

The rearrangement joins TRBV19 to TRBJ2-3; TRBD2 matches 8 bases. CDR3 length: 15 amino acids. Germline V gene data show CDR1 as LNHDA and CDR2 as SQIVND (reference sequence). Trimming at V came to 5 bases and at J to 7 bases, leaving 11 bases not matched to a gene. The CDR3 here is CASSPRGGQLYTQYF. The CDR3, as DNA: TGTGCCAGTAGTCCACGGGGGGGCCAATTGTATACGCAGTATTTT.

V is TRBV29-1 and J is TRBJ1-1; 8 bases are shared with TRBD1. CDR3 length equals 14 residues. The V gene's germline CDR1 is SQVTM and CDR2 ANQGSEA. Unmatched junction bases numbered 8, after V lost 4 bases and J lost 4 bases. DNA of the CDR3: TGCAGCGTTGGGGAGACGGGACAGGCCACTGAAGCTTTCTTT. This gives the protein CSVGETGQATEAFF.

The V call is TRBV5-1, the J call TRBJ1-2; possible D gene TRBD1, 6 bases. V was cut by 3 bases and J by 4 bases, with 19 bases left in between. The CDR3 spans 16 residues. Germline CDR1 SGHRS, CDR2 YFSETQ. CDR3 sequence reads: CASSSQGTELPYGYTF. The CDR3 DNA is TGCGCCAGCAGCTCCCAGGGGACGGAACTTCCCTATGGCTACACCTTC.

This chain joins TRBV7-9 and TRBJ1-1; no clear D. This CDR3 is built from 12 residues. Germline V gene lookup returns CDR1 SEHNR and CDR2 FQNEAQ (reference sequence). V gave up 8 bases and J gave up 1 base, with 8 bases separating them. The CDR3 sequence: CASLRQNTEAFF. The CDR3 bases are TGTGCCAGCCTAAGACAGAACACTGAAGCTTTCTTT.

The chain is built from TRBV10-3 and TRBJ2-1, with a possible D match to TRBD2 (6 bases). The CDR3 contains 13 residues. Germline V lookup: CDR1 ENHRY, CDR2 SYGVKD. Deletions cut 0 bases from V and 9 bases from J, with 9 bases between. The CDR3 nucleotides are TGTGCCATCAGTGAGTCCGGGAGAGGTGAGCAGTTCTTC. Its protein product is CAISESGRGEQFF.

J is TRBJ2-1 and V is TRBV7-9; unclear D gene. The CDR3 has 15 amino acids. Germline lookup yields CDR1 SEHNR and CDR2 FQNEAQ (reference sequence). Trimming pared 5 bases from V and 10 bases from J, leaving 21 bases between. The CDR3, as DNA: TGTGCCAGCAGCCTCTTCGCAGTCCCCCCCCTCGAGCAGTTCTTC. It yields the protein CASSLFAVPPLEQFF.

The chain carries TRBV18 and TRBJ2-7, with 7 bases matching TRBD2. The CDR3 is 12 amino acids. CDR1 and CDR2 from the germline V gene are KGHSH and LQKENI. V gave up 1 base and J gave up 9 bases; unmatched junction bases: 3. In DNA, the CDR3 is TGTGCCAGCTCACCACGAGGGGAGGGGCAGTACTTC. The encoded protein is CASSPRGEGQYF.

The chain is built from TRBV5-1 and TRBJ2-1, with 13 nucleotides matching TRBD2. This CDR3 has 19 residues. With V trimmed by 3 bases and J by 5 bases, 14 bases remained unmatched. Germline values: CDR1 SGHRS, CDR2 YFSETQ. The CDR3 is CASSSRTSGGPSPHNEQFF. CDR3 sequence (DNA): TGCGCCAGCAGCTCTCGGACTAGCGGGGGCCCCTCTCCCCACAATGAGCAGTTCTTC.

The rearrangement joins TRBV5-6 to TRBJ2-7; 9 bases align to TRBD2. This CDR3 comprises 14 residues. Germline CDR1 reads SGHDT; CDR2 reads YYEEEE. The V segment lost 4 bases and the J segment 2 bases; nucleotides outside the gene matches: 4. CDR3 amino acids: CASSLPSGAYEQYF. CDR3 nucleotides: TGTGCCAGCAGCCTCCCTAGCGGGGCCTACGAGCAGTACTTC. Filled out from reference TRBV5-6 and TRBJ2-7, the complete variable domain reads DAGVTQSPTHLIKTRGQQVTLRCSPKSGHDTVSWYQQALGQGPQFIFQYYEEEERQRGNFPDRFSGHQFPNYSSELNVNALLLGDSALYLCASSLPSGAYEQYFGPGTRLTVT.

This clone was detected only once. The chain has TRBV5-1 and TRBJ1-1; 7 bases map to TRBD1. V lost 4 bases and J lost 0; bases outside the gene matches: 15. The CDR3 loop spans 18 amino acids. The germline V gene encodes CDR1 SGHRS and CDR2 YFSETQ. For the CDR3, the DNA is TGCGCCAGCAGCCTCTCTTGGGGACAGATTTTCATGAACACTGAAGCTTTCTTT. It is translated as CASSLSWGQIFMNTEAFF.

This clone was detected only a few times. The CDR3 is CASSGRRQETQYF. The DNA for the CDR3 is TGCGCCAGCAGTGGGAGACGGCAAGAGACCCAGTACTTC. The chain links TRBV10-2 to TRBJ2-5; D is uncertain. Deletions cut 4 bases from V and 2 bases from J, with 8 bases between. The CDR3 is 13 residues long. Germline assignment: CDR1 WSHSY and CDR2 SAAADI.

This clone was seen a handful of times. The gene calls are TRBV6-2 or TRBV6-3 and TRBJ2-7; D remains unclear. The CDR3 has 13 residues. Trimming stripped 6 bases from V and 6 bases from J, with 15 bases between. CDR1 and CDR2 (germline): MNHEY, SVGEGT. In DNA form, the CDR3 reads TGTGCCAGCAGCCCACAAAAGTTCCTCGAGCAGTACTTC. Amino acid sequence: CASSPQKFLEQYF.

This clone showed up just once. The gene calls are TRBV3-1 (or the pseudogene TRBV3-2) and TRBJ1-1, with unresolved D. Germline V gene data show CDR1 as LGHDT and CDR2 as YNNKEL (reference sequence). V lost 4 bases to trimming and J lost 4 bases, with 10 bases between them. The CDR3 has 13 amino acids. CDR3 sequence (DNA): TGTGCCAGCAGCCCGTTTCCGGGCACTGAAGCTTTCTTT. Amino acids: CASSPFPGTEAFF.

This chain uses TRBV29-1 with TRBJ2-1, with a tentative D call TRBD2 (6 bases). Germline assignment: CDR1 SQVTM and CDR2 ANQGSEA. V lost 8 bases to trimming and J lost 8 bases, with 13 bases between them. This CDR3 spans 11 amino acids. Written as DNA, the CDR3 is TGCAGCCTTTGGCGGGGACATGAGCAGTTCTTC. This translates into CSLWRGHEQFF.

The genes are TRBV19 and TRBJ1-2; unclear D gene. The V end was cut by 3 bases, the J end by 3 bases, with 8 bases between. The CDR3 has 13 residues. Germline CDR1 LNHDA, CDR2 SQIVND (reference sequence). DNA for the CDR3: TGTGCCAGTAGTATTGGTAGCGACTATGGCTACACCTTC. Protein product: CASSIGSDYGYTF.

The CDR3: CASSPLGGLNSPLHF. For the CDR3, the DNA is TGTGCCAGCAGTCCCCTCGGGGGGCTTAATTCACCCCTCCACTTT. The chain recombines TRBV27 with TRBJ1-6, with D perhaps matching TRBD1 (6 bases). V lost 5 bases, J lost 6 bases, and 14 bases lay in between. The CDR3 is 15 residues long. Germline lookup yields CDR1 MNHEY and CDR2 SMNVEV (reference sequence).

The chain carries TRBV3-1 (or the pseudogene TRBV3-2) and TRBJ1-5, with D possibly matching TRBD1 (6 bases). CDR3 length: 14 residues. The germline gives CDR1 LGHDT, CDR2 YNNKEL (reference sequence). The V and J ends lost 4 bases and 3 bases respectively, with 10 bases between them. Here the CDR3 DNA reads TGTGCCAGCAGCCCCCCGGGACACAATCAGCCCCAGCATTTT. This codes for CASSPPGHNQPQHF.

This chain connects TRBV6-6 to TRBJ2-1; 7 nucleotides agree with TRBD2. With V trimmed by 6 bases and J by 7 bases, 6 bases remained unmatched. The CDR3 runs 13 residues. Germline CDR1 MNHNY, CDR2 SVGAGI (reference sequence). The CDR3 nucleotides read TGTGCCAGCAGCAAACTTAGCGGGAATGAGCAGTTCTTC. It is translated as CASSKLSGNEQFF.

The chain links TRBV11-3 to TRBJ2-3; D is perhaps TRBD2 (5 bases). This CDR3 has 15 amino acids. Trimming shortened V by 1 base and J by 1 base, and 9 bases separated the two germline ends. Per germline, CDR1 SGHNT and CDR2 YENEEA. The CDR3 loop is CASSLGTRGTDTQYF. The CDR3 DNA follows: TGTGCCAGCAGCTTAGGTACTAGGGGCACAGATACGCAGTATTTT.

J is TRBJ2-2 and V is TRBV10-3; 9 positions agree with TRBD2. Germline values: CDR1 ENHRY, CDR2 SYGVKD. The CDR3 runs 16 residues. J was trimmed by 2 bases and V by 4 bases; bases with no gene match: 5. The CDR3 nucleotides are TGTGCCATCAGTGGACGACTAGCGGCCAACACCGGGGAGCTGTTTTTT. It is translated as CAISGRLAANTGELFF.

The chain carries TRBV7-9 and TRBJ2-1; 10 bases line up with TRBD2. The CDR3 loop spans 15 amino acids. V dropped 5 bases and J dropped 10; count of bases not matched to a gene: 11. CDR1 and CDR2 from the germline V gene are SEHNR and FQNEAQ (reference sequence). This CDR3 reads CASSLGLAVSGEQFF. CDR3 sequence (DNA): TGTGCCAGCAGCCTCGGACTAGCGGTCTCGGGGGAGCAGTTCTTC.

The genes are TRBV5-8 and TRBJ2-1, with D tentatively TRBD1 (5 bases). The CDR3 is 15 amino acids. Trimming removed 2 bases at V and 2 bases at J, with 11 bases between. Germline-derived CDR1 and CDR2 are SGHTS and YDEGEE. The CDR3 loop reads CASSLRQIPYNEQFF. CDR3 nucleotide sequence: TGTGCCAGCAGCTTACGACAGATCCCCTACAATGAGCAGTTCTTC.